One sample yielded the 32 T cell receptor beta chains listed below, sequenced in a study of control samples from healthy donors and cancer patients (dated by TCRdb to 2020 to 2021). Libraries were prepared through the immunoSEQ multiplex PCR assay. Held by TCRdb, this immuneACCESS table contains in-frame sequences only and omits some clones. Under half of the omission traces to an unresolved V gene where checked; the cause of the rest is unknown. This sample lists about 140,000 clones; approximately 94% were detected once. Jointly, the top ten make up about an eighth of the sample. Sample: blood. The receptors shown here come from a man in his forties in good health.

The chain has TRBV6-1 and TRBJ1-5; no firm D call. The CDR3 is 14 amino acids. The germline gives CDR1 MNHNS, CDR2 SASEGT. V lost 3 bases and J lost 1, with 7 bases in between. CDR3 bases: TGTGCCAGCAGTGATGGTGGAAGCAATCAGCCCCAGCATTTT. Amino acid sequence: CASSDGGSNQPQHF.

The rearrangement joins TRBV27 to TRBJ2-6; TRBD1 might be the D (6 bases). The length of the CDR3 is 17 residues. Trimming took off 2 bases at V and 2 bases at J, with 13 bases between the two ends. Germline CDR1 MNHEY, CDR2 SMNVEV (reference sequence). The CDR3 DNA reads as TGTGCCAGCAGTTTAAGGGGTCAGGGGCCTGGGGCCAACGTCCTGACTTTC. Amino acid sequence: CASSLRGQGPGANVLTF.

This clone appeared a single time. CDR3 sequence: CASSQAGGSGELFF. CDR3 coding DNA: TGTGCCAGCAGTCAAGCAGGGGGTTCCGGGGAGCTGTTTTTT. V usage is TRBV27 and J usage is TRBJ2-2, with 7 bases matching TRBD1. In germline, CDR1 is MNHEY, CDR2 SMNVEV (reference sequence). V lost 5 bases and J lost 6; bases outside the gene matches: 6. The length of the CDR3 is 14 residues.

The DNA for the CDR3 is TGCAGCGCAGTCACTAGCGGGTATTACAATGAGCAGTTCTTC. As protein: CSAVTSGYYNEQFF. V gene TRBV29-1 combines with J gene TRBJ2-1; TRBD2 matches 9 bases. The V segment lost 7 bases and the J segment 4 bases; nucleotides outside the gene matches: 8. This CDR3 comprises 14 residues. Germline assignment: CDR1 SQVTM and CDR2 ANQGSEA.

The chain recombines TRBV5-6 with TRBJ1-1, with 7 bases lining up with TRBD1. The J segment lost 4 bases and the V segment lost 5 bases, leaving 5 bases of the junction unmatched. The CDR3 runs 13 residues. Germline V gives CDR1 SGHDT, CDR2 YYEEEE. The CDR3 coding sequence is TGTGCCAGCAGAAGGACAGGCGGCACTGAAGCTTTCTTT. Translating gives CASRRTGGTEAFF.

V and J are TRBV27 and TRBJ1-6, with D tentatively TRBD1 (5 bases). Germline values: CDR1 MNHEY, CDR2 SMNVEV (reference sequence). The V end was cut by 5 bases, the J end by 11 bases, with 16 bases between. The CDR3 consists of 14 residues. The CDR3 loop is CASSRQGRKTPLHF. CDR3 DNA: TGTGCCAGCAGTCGGCAGGGCCGTAAGACACCCCTCCACTTT.

This chain joins TRBV6-5 and TRBJ1-5; D unclear. V was cut by 10 bases and J by 3 bases, with 13 bases left in between. This CDR3 comprises 13 residues. Germline V gives CDR1 MNHEY, CDR2 SVGAGI. The CDR3 here is CATRNGINQPQHF. The CDR3 DNA reads TGTGCCACCCGAAACGGGATCAATCAGCCCCAGCATTTT.

The chain links TRBV28 to TRBJ1-2; 8 bases agree with TRBD1. Germline V gene sequence: CDR1 MDHEN, CDR2 SYDVKM. The length of the CDR3 is 15 residues. With V trimmed by 6 bases and J by 12 bases, 18 bases remained unmatched. CDR3 region: CASSQSTGTGAFHTF. The CDR3 coding sequence is TGTGCCAGCAGCCAAAGCACCGGGACAGGAGCTTTCCACACCTTC.

In regard to this clone: The same CDR3 also results from other DNA sequences found in this sample. This chain connects TRBV6-4 to TRBJ2-3; TRBD2 is a possible D gene (5 bases). This CDR3 region has 13 residues. Per germline, CDR1 MRHNA and CDR2 SNTAGT. The ends were cut back, 2 bases at V and 3 bases at J, with 6 bases in the middle. In nucleotides, the CDR3 is TGTGCCAGCAGTGACCCGGGGACAGATACGCAGTATTTT. Amino acid sequence: CASSDPGTDTQYF.

The chain has TRBV6-5 and TRBJ1-2, with a tentative D call TRBD1 (6 bases). The CDR3 length is 13 residues. CDR1 is MNHEY, CDR2 SVGAGI, per germline. Trimming took off 11 bases at V and 0 bases at J, with 13 bases between the two ends. The DNA for the CDR3 is TGTGCCGTCTCCAACAGGGCTAACTATGGCTACACCTTC. It yields the protein CAVSNRANYGYTF.

This chain connects TRBV28 to TRBJ2-1; 7 bases agree with TRBD2. Trimming took 2 bases from V and 3 from J; bases not matched to a gene: 4. CDR3 length: 15 residues. Germline V lookup: CDR1 MDHEN, CDR2 SYDVKM. CDR3: CASSLASGFYNEQFF. As DNA, the CDR3 is TGTGCCAGCAGTTTAGCTAGCGGTTTCTACAATGAGCAGTTCTTC.

The chain combines TRBV9 with TRBJ2-1; 7 bases agree with TRBD1. Germline CDR1 reads SGDLS; CDR2 reads YYNGEE. V gave up 4 bases and J gave up 4 bases; unmatched junction bases: 8. This CDR3 region has 15 residues. CDR3: CASSNEGAEYNEQFF. CDR3 DNA sequence: TGTGCCAGCAGCAATGAGGGGGCCGAATACAATGAGCAGTTCTTC.

The rearrangement links TRBV7-2 to TRBJ1-1; possible D gene TRBD1, 5 bases. The CDR3 has 19 residues. Trimming took off 1 base at V and 6 bases at J, with 27 bases between the two ends. Germline V gene lookup returns CDR1 SGHTA and CDR2 FQGNSA. The CDR3 region is CASSLDPPRQQRSSSEAFF. In nucleotides, the CDR3 is TGTGCCAGCAGCTTAGATCCCCCTCGACAGCAGCGGTCGAGCTCTGAAGCTTTCTTT.

The J gene is TRBJ1-2, the V gene TRBV4-2; tentatively, D is TRBD1 (5 bases). Trimming cost V 5 bases and J 6 bases, with 19 bases left between them. The CDR3 loop spans 15 amino acids. CDR1 is LGHNA and CDR2 is YNFKEQ in the germline V gene. CDR3 sequence: CASSTTSQGSNGYTF. DNA of the CDR3: TGTGCCAGCAGCACAACGTCCCAGGGAAGTAATGGCTACACCTTC.

The chain combines TRBV10-3 with TRBJ1-1, with D perhaps TRBD1 (5 bases). CDR1 ENHRY and CDR2 SYGVKD come from the germline V gene. The CDR3 covers 16 residues. V lost 3 bases and J 1 base, leaving 15 bases between the germline ends. CDR3 nucleotide sequence: TGTGCCATCAGTGATACAGGAGGCGTGGGGAACACTGAAGCTTTCTTT. It translates to CAISDTGGVGNTEAFF.

The rearrangement uses TRBV5-6 and TRBJ2-3, with 12 bases that match TRBD2. V gave up 3 bases and J gave up 2 bases; unmatched junction bases: 4. Per the germline V gene, CDR1 is SGHDT and CDR2 is YYEEEE. This CDR3 is 16 amino acids long. The CDR3 DNA follows: TGTGCCAGCAGCTCTCGACTAGCGGGAGACACAGATACGCAGTATTTT. This sequence encodes CASSSRLAGDTDTQYF.

The chain is built from TRBV2 and TRBJ2-7; tentatively, D is TRBD1 (6 bases). CDR1 SNHLY and CDR2 FYNNEI come from the germline V gene. This CDR3 is 14 amino acids long. The V end lost 0 bases, the J end lost 6 bases, and 12 bases lay between the germline ends. CDR3 nucleotide sequence: TGTGCCAGCAGTGAAGCGCTTCAAGGGGGCGAGCAGTACTTC. Translated: CASSEALQGGEQYF.

This chain joins TRBV27 and TRBJ2-1; D uncertain. V dropped 0 bases and J dropped 3 bases, with 9 bases sitting between them. CDR3 length equals 15 residues. CDR1 is MNHEY, CDR2 SMNVEV, per germline (reference sequence). The CDR3 DNA is TGTGCCAGCAGTTTATCGGCTCGCCTCTACAATGAGCAGTTCTTC. Its translation is CASSLSARLYNEQFF.

The rearrangement joins TRBV25-1 to TRBJ2-3; 9 bases agree with TRBD1. V lost 3 bases to trimming and J lost 3 bases; unmatched junction nucleotides: 4. Germline assignment: CDR1 MGHDK and CDR2 SYGVNS. This CDR3 has 15 amino acids. CDR3 nucleotides: TGTGCCAGCAGTGAGCCGACAGGGGGAACAGATACGCAGTATTTT. It translates to CASSEPTGGTDTQYF. Based on the CDR3 plus reference TRBV25-1 and TRBJ2-3, the full variable domain is EADIYQTPRYLVIGTGKKITLECSQTMGHDKMYWYQQDPGMELHLIHYSYGVNSTEKGDLSSESTVSRIRTEHFPLTLESARPSHTSQYLCASSEPTGGTDTQYFGPGTRLTVL.

V is TRBV29-1 and J is TRBJ1-2; weak D call: TRBD1 (6 bases). Germline lookup yields CDR1 SQVTM and CDR2 ANQGSEA. V gave up 7 bases and J gave up 4 bases, with 13 bases separating them. The CDR3 is 12 amino acids. The CDR3 DNA follows: TGCAGCGCTGGGGGGGCGGGCTATGGCTACACCTTC. This encodes CSAGGAGYGYTF.

This chain uses TRBV21-1 with TRBJ2-5; the listed D gene, TRBD1, was not tested against the DNA. TRBV21-1 has pseudogene status. CDR3 length: 18 amino acids. In DNA, the CDR3 is TGTGCCAGCAGCAAAGTAAGGGGGACCTCCCGAAACCAAGAGACCCAGTACTTC. This codes for CASSKVRGTSRNQETQYF.

In its sample, this clone was seen once. This rearrangement joins TRBV9 to TRBJ2-1; TRBD2 matches at 11 bases. The V and J ends lost 0 bases and 9 bases, in that order; junction bases with no gene match: 5. The CDR3 is 15 amino acids. Per the germline V gene, CDR1 is SGDLS and CDR2 is YYNGEE. This chain's CDR3 is CASSVVAGGRGEQFF. The CDR3 bases are TGTGCCAGCAGCGTAGTAGCGGGAGGGCGGGGTGAGCAGTTCTTC. The variable domain in full, completed from reference TRBV9 and TRBJ2-1, reads DSGVTQTPKHLITATGQRVTLRCSPRSGDLSVYWYQQSLDQGLQFLIQYYNGEERAKGNILERFSAQQFPDLHSELNLSSLELGDSALYFCASSVVAGGRGEQFFGPGTRLTVL.

This sequence joins TRBV7-9 and TRBJ1-4, with D tentatively TRBD1 (5 bases). CDR3 size: 16 residues. Germline values: CDR1 SEHNR, CDR2 FQNEAQ (reference sequence). V lost 3 bases and J lost 11, with 22 bases in between. CDR3 DNA sequence: TGTGCCAGCAGCTTGACCAGGACGGGGACGGAGGGGAAACTGTTTTTT. Its protein product is CASSLTRTGTEGKLFF.

This clone was seen just once. The V gene is TRBV4-3, the J gene TRBJ2-1, with 7 bases that match TRBD1. This CDR3 is built from 14 residues. V gave up 3 bases and J gave up 8 bases; unmatched junction bases: 7. Per the germline V gene, CDR1 is LGHNA and CDR2 is YSLEER. This CDR3 is CASSQEQGLDEQFF. The CDR3 DNA follows: TGCGCCAGCAGCCAGGAACAGGGGTTGGATGAGCAGTTCTTC.

The V call is TRBV7-8, the J call TRBJ1-5; a weak D match, TRBD1 (6 bases). CDR3 length: 16 residues. Between the trimmed V and J ends, which lost 6 bases and 3 bases, there was a span of 18 bases. From germline, CDR1 is SGHVS and CDR2 FQNEAQ. In DNA form, the CDR3 reads TGTGCCAGCAGGGAAACGGGGGGGGCAGACAATCAGCCCCAGCATTTT. Translation: CASRETGGADNQPQHF.

The CDR3, as DNA: TGTGCCAGCAGCTTCGACACCAATGAGCAGTTCTTC. Protein product: CASSFDTNEQFF. This chain links TRBV7-8 with TRBJ2-1; D is uncertain. Germline V gene sequence: CDR1 SGHVS, CDR2 FQNEAQ. The length of the CDR3 is 12 residues. The ends were cut back, 3 bases at V and 6 bases at J, with 6 bases in the middle.

This clone was counted once. The chain employs TRBV2 and TRBJ2-5; 7 positions match TRBD2. The junction had 3 bases not matched to a gene; V was cut back by 7 bases and J by 4 bases. There are 12 residues in the CDR3. CDR1 and CDR2 from the germline V gene are SNHLY and FYNNEI. This CDR3 is CASKREGETQYF. CDR3 nucleotide sequence: TGTGCCAGCAAGAGGGAGGGAGAGACCCAGTACTTC.

CDR3 in DNA: TGTGCCAGCAGTACCGGACAGGGCCCTCCTGAAGAGACCCAGTACTTC. As protein: CASSTGQGPPEETQYF. This rearrangement joins TRBV28 to TRBJ2-5; 8 nucleotides align to TRBD1. The germline V gene encodes CDR1 MDHEN and CDR2 SYDVKM. The length of the CDR3 is 16 residues. V was pared by 5 bases and J by 3 bases, with 11 bases of the junction left unmatched.

The chain links TRBV7-2 to TRBJ2-2; the D is unclear. The germline gives CDR1 SGHTA, CDR2 FQGNSA. The length of the CDR3 is 14 residues. Trimming removed 1 base from V and 1 base from J, with 4 bases in between. The CDR3 bases are TGTGCCAGCAGCTTAGGACAGAACACCGGGGAGCTGTTTTTT. Translated, it gives CASSLGQNTGELFF.

This rearrangement joins TRBV10-3 to TRBJ1-4; 7 bases map to TRBD1. This CDR3 is 14 amino acids long. The V gene end was trimmed by 5 bases and the J gene end by 4 bases; junction bases not matched to a gene: 4. Germline V gene sequence: CDR1 ENHRY, CDR2 SYGVKD. The CDR3 region has the DNA TGTGCCATCAGTCGGGACAGATATAATGAAAAACTGTTTTTT. Residues: CAISRDRYNEKLFF.

The CDR3 here is CASSIEGRSSYEQYF. For the CDR3, the DNA is TGTGCCAGTAGTATAGAGGGCCGCAGCTCCTACGAGCAGTACTTC. The rearrangement links TRBV19 to TRBJ2-7, with D unresolved. This CDR3 is built from 15 residues. V was shortened by 0 bases and J by 0 bases, with 9 bases between the two germline ends. Germline V CDR1 and CDR2: LNHDA, SQIVND (reference sequence).

The rearrangement joins TRBV5-4 to TRBJ1-4, with D maybe TRBD1 (5 bases). CDR1 SGHNT and CDR2 YYREEE come from the germline V gene (reference sequence). The V end was cut by 4 bases, the J end by 4 bases, with 14 bases between. CDR3 length: 15 residues. For the CDR3, the DNA is TGTGCCAGCAGCGGAGGGGACGATCGTAATGAAAAACTGTTTTTT. It encodes CASSGGDDRNEKLFF.